This TCR beta chain was profiled in a study of blood T cells in healthy people across ages. Primers used in a second PCR of roughly 6 to 11 cycles were a sample-barcoded 5' primer and a J-beta primer mix. Each CDR3 protein is one row after TCRdb ran MiXCR on the 5' RACE reads. The data contain 850,000 to 1,300,000 distinct CDR3 sequences, under 55% of them singletons. With 0 bases clipped from V and 4 bases from J, the junction kept 7 bases outside the gene matches. The CDR3 covers 16 residues. Germline V gene sequence: CDR1 SGDLS, CDR2 YYNGEE. V and J are TRBV9 and TRBJ1-2; 9 nucleotides line up with TRBD1. The sequenced material came from blood. The clonotype originates from a woman aged 60-70 years in good health. The CDR3 DNA sequence: TGTGCCAGCAGCGTAGGCCCACAGGGGGCGAGCTATGGCTACACCTTC. Translation gives CASSVGPQGASYGYTF.